The clone carrying this T cell receptor (beta chain) was seen a single time. The protocol was immunoSEQ multiplex PCR, while the TCRdb copy is restricted to in-frame clones and leaves out a portion. The table lists a few hundred thousand clones, 75% to 90% of them singletons. The data are from a study of blood T cell repertoires in COVID-19. At the level of the study: The origin of the acute and convalescent COVID-19 samples was the United States, Italy and Spain.

Seattle patients were enrolled while actively infected and followed longitudinally. The CDR3 consists of 12 residues. Trimming cost V 6 bases and J 4 bases, with 8 bases left between them. Sequenced input: peripheral blood. V is TRBV12-3 or TRBV12-4 and J is TRBJ2-3; D might be TRBD1 (5 bases). This sequence originates from a young woman with COVID-19, enrolled during active disease. This CDR3 is CASRDSADTQYF. CDR3 in DNA: TGTGCCAGCAGAGACAGCGCAGATACGCAGTATTTT.